This T cell receptor beta chain was found in a study of T-cell reconstitution after alpha-beta-depleted transplantation in children. Study outcomes and limitations: As was reported, about two months after transplant, alpha-beta T cells came from several hundred expanded graft clones.

This sample's TCRbeta library carried unique molecular identifier barcodes. TCRdb reanalysed the PCR reads using MiXCR and keeps one entry per CDR3 protein. The sample has 60,000 or so distinct CDR3 sequences, approximately 43% seen once. This clonotype was seen a few times. As yet, its antigen is unknown. This sequence was found in a male patient under 18 who had a stem cell transplant for acute lymphoblastic leukemia, so the T cells may come from the graft donor. The material sequenced was PBMCs, mostly from graft donor cells, taken 360 days after TCRalphabeta/CD19-depleted stem cell transplant.

The CDR3 DNA sequence: TGCAGCGTTGTAGCGGGGGATCTCACCGGGGAGCTGTTTTTT. Encoded protein: CSVVAGDLTGELFF. The chain links TRBV29-1 to TRBJ2-2, with 9 nucleotides matching TRBD2. CDR1 SQVTM and CDR2 ANQGSEA come from the germline V gene. The V gene end was trimmed by 4 bases and the J gene end by 4 bases; junction bases not matched to a gene: 4. CDR3 length: 14 amino acids.